This T cell receptor beta chain was observed in a study of cytomegalovirus exposure and HLA in healthy donors. Study context: Earlier work reported 117 million unique TCR beta sequences from roughly 180 million T cells.

CDR1 is SQVTM and CDR2 is ANQGSEA in the germline V gene. J lost 7 bases, V lost 4 bases, and 8 bases had no gene match. CDR3 size: 13 residues. Study-wide results and caveats: Reportedly, a later analysis found an Asian-associated ancestry cluster had fewer N-insertions than the approximately 700-donor mean. Upon later analysis, HLA-associated TCR beta chains proved more clonally expanded than other, equally common chains.

Primers for the PCR totalled 60 Vbeta and 13 Jbeta. The assay was immunoSEQ multiplex PCR, and TCRdb's table has in-frame clones only and misses some. In the table there are under 200,000 clones, approximately 81% of which are singletons. As to this clone: Its antigen is currently unknown.

The V gene is TRBV29-1, the J gene TRBJ2-5; the match to TRBD2 covers 8 bases. This receptor was identified in a woman between 18 and 30 years old in good health and CMV-seropositive. The sequencing input was PBMCs. CDR3 sequence reads: CSVASDSGGTQYF. CDR3 sequence (DNA): TGCAGCGTTGCGTCCGACAGCGGGGGGACCCAGTACTTC.